This T cell receptor beta chain was recorded in a study of OX40 agonist ivuxolimab in advanced cancers. Study-wide results and caveats: Certain nonresponders likewise exhibited a low normalized T-cell clonal expansion.

Details on this clone: Its antigen is not identified.

The method was immunoSEQ multiplex PCR; TCRdb's version includes in-frame clones alone and lacks a portion of them. The sample includes about 79,000 clones, 84% of them seen just once. The receptor's source is an adult with an advanced solid tumor such as melanoma, head and neck, liver or kidney cancer. The source material was CD4+ or CD8+ T cells sorted from blood, sampled in a trial of the OX40 agonist ivuxolimab.

In nucleotides, the CDR3 is TGTGCCAGCAGTGAATCGCGGGACAGGGGGCGATTTGGTGAAAAACTGTTTTTT. Protein product: CASSESRDRGRFGEKLFF. J is TRBJ1-4 and V is TRBV25-1; 12 bases fit TRBD1. The CDR3 loop spans 18 amino acids. CDR1 is MGHDK, CDR2 SYGVNS, per germline. V shed 1 base and J 7 bases; nucleotides not matched to a gene: 10.